This T cell receptor (beta chain) was sequenced for a study of T cell changes during pregnancy in multiple sclerosis. TCRdb keeps only in-frame clones here, not all; method: immunoSEQ multiplex PCR. The profile shows 45,000 to 55,000 clones, approximately 90% of them singletons. The receptor was derived from a female donor with multiple sclerosis, enrolled in a pregnancy study. Sequencing was performed on CD4+ T cells from peripheral blood mononuclear cells, taken after pregnancy.

The CDR3 DNA sequence: TGTGCCAGCAGCCAAGTGGGGCGGGGAAGAAATGAAAAACTGTTTTTT. Translation: CASSQVGRGRNEKLFF. The chain employs TRBV4-2 and TRBJ1-4; D is possibly TRBD1 (5 bases). Germline CDR1 and CDR2: LGHNA and YNFKEQ. The V end was cut by 1 base, the J end by 5 bases, with 14 bases between. The CDR3 runs to 16 residues.